Listed below are T cell receptor beta chains from one sample, sequenced in a study of beta chain features in type 1 diabetes. Clones were sequenced by immunoSEQ multiplex PCR, and TCRdb holds only the in-frame ones, with some missing. The sample lists more than 250,000 clones; approximately 20% were seen once. Sequencing was performed on naive CD4+ T cells from blood. Receptors were obtained from a woman in her forties with type 1 diabetes. CDR3s include the opening cysteine and the closing phenylalanine or tryptophan. A D gene is named only where the DNA matches it firmly. For some rows the clone size is stated as once, few or many, or as a class when expanded; others skip it.

size: -; V: TRBV29-1; length: 13; J: TRBJ1-2; D: TRBD1; CDR3: CSAKLQGETVDTF; DNA: TGCAGCGCAAAGTTACAGGGGGAGACTGTCGACACCTTC
size: -; V: TRBV6-1; length: 13; J: TRBJ1-4; D: -; CDR3: CASSEDRVRKLFF; DNA: TGTGCCAGCAGTGAAGACCGGGTACGGAAACTGTTTTTT
size: once; V: TRBV27; length: 13; J: TRBJ1-1; D: -; CDR3: CASSRQSNTEAFF; DNA: TGTGCCAGCAGTCGACAGTCTAACACTGAAGCTTTCTTT
size: few; V: TRBV9; length: 16; J: TRBJ2-7; D: -; CDR3: CASSAGDVSFPYEQYF; DNA: TGTGCCAGCAGCGCGGGGGACGTTTCTTTCCCCTACGAGCAGTACTTC
size: -; V: TRBV6-5; length: 15; J: TRBJ1-2; D: -; CDR3: CASSRAGEKNYGYTF; DNA: TGTGCCAGCAGTCGGGCGGGGGAGAAAAACTATGGCTACACCTTC
size: few; V: TRBV6-5; length: 15; J: TRBJ2-5; D: TRBD1; CDR3: CASSYSTGGRETQYF; DNA: TGTGCCAGCAGTTACTCGACAGGGGGAAGAGAGACCCAGTACTTC
size: -; V: TRBV29-1; length: 13; J: TRBJ1-1; D: -; CDR3: CSVVTPGNTEAFF; DNA: TGCAGCGTTGTCACCCCAGGGAACACTGAAGCTTTCTTT
size: few; V: TRBV4-3; length: 14; J: TRBJ1-2; D: TRBD1; CDR3: CASSPDRDFYGYTF; DNA: TGCGCCAGCAGCCCGGACAGGGATTTCTATGGCTACACCTTC
size: -; V: TRBV6-6; length: 15; J: TRBJ2-1; D: TRBD2; CDR3: CASTRLAGGLGEQFF; DNA: TGTGCCAGCACTCGACTAGCGGGAGGGCTAGGCGAGCAGTTCTTC
size: -; V: TRBV4-3; length: 15; J: TRBJ1-2; D: -; CDR3: CASRRGTKDNYGYTF; DNA: TGCGCCAGCAGAAGGGGCACAAAAGACAACTATGGCTACACCTTC
size: few; V: TRBV7-6; length: 15; J: TRBJ1-4; D: TRBD1; CDR3: CASSLGGTGVEKLFF; DNA: TGTGCCAGCAGCTTAGGCGGGACAGGAGTAGAAAAACTGTTTTTT
size: few; V: TRBV2; length: 13; J: TRBJ1-2; D: -; CDR3: CASTEGRALGYTF; DNA: TGTGCCAGCACCGAAGGCAGGGCTCTTGGCTACACCTTC
size: few; V: TRBV30; length: 14; J: TRBJ2-7; D: -; CDR3: CAWSVDYNSYEQYF; DNA: TGTGCCTGGAGTGTAGACTATAACTCCTACGAGCAGTACTTC
size: few; V: TRBV5-1; length: 12; J: TRBJ2-1; D: -; CDR3: CASSQDYNEQFF; DNA: TGCGCCAGCAGCCAGGACTACAATGAGCAGTTCTTC
size: -; V: TRBV23-1; length: 12; J: TRBJ1-5; D: -; CDR3: CAKTQGHQPQHF; DNA: TGCGCCAAGACCCAGGGCCATCAGCCCCAGCATTTT
size: -; V: TRBV5-6; length: 14; J: TRBJ1-5; D: TRBD1; CDR3: CASSRTGGNQPQHF; DNA: TGTGCCAGCAGCCGGACAGGGGGGAATCAGCCCCAGCATTTT
size: -; V: TRBV7-2; length: 15; J: TRBJ1-4; D: -; CDR3: CASTTGADNNEKLFF; DNA: TGTGCCAGCACCACTGGGGCGGACAATAATGAAAAACTGTTTTTT
size: -; V: TRBV4-2; length: 16; J: TRBJ2-1; D: -; CDR3: CASSQELSGSYNEQFF; DNA: TGTGCCAGCAGCCAAGAGTTGTCAGGATCCTACAATGAGCAGTTCTTC
size: -; V: TRBV29-1; length: 13; J: TRBJ2-5; D: -; CDR3: CGGLDPSRETQYF; DNA: TGCGGAGGTTTGGACCCCTCCCGAGAGACCCAGTACTTC
size: few; V: TRBV28; length: 11; J: TRBJ1-4; D: -; CDR3: CASSNTEKLFF; DNA: TGTGCCAGCAGTAACACCGAAAAACTGTTTTTT
size: few; V: TRBV5-1; length: 13; J: TRBJ2-5; D: TRBD1; CDR3: CASSSTGVETQYF; DNA: TGCGCCAGCAGCTCGACAGGGGTCGAGACCCAGTACTTC
size: few; V: TRBV30; length: 13; J: TRBJ1-1; D: -; CDR3: CAWSLQEGTEAFF; DNA: TGTGCCTGGAGCTTACAGGAGGGGACTGAAGCTTTCTTT
size: few; V: TRBV29-1; length: 16; J: TRBJ2-3; D: TRBD2; CDR3: CSVESVGGNEGDTQYF; DNA: TGCAGCGTTGAATCCGTGGGGGGGAACGAGGGAGATACGCAGTATTTT
size: -; V: TRBV30; length: 15; J: TRBJ2-5; D: -; CDR3: CAWRDSIGVQETQYF; DNA: TGTGCCTGGAGGGATTCGATAGGGGTCCAAGAGACCCAGTACTTC
size: -; V: TRBV19; length: 15; J: TRBJ2-5; D: -; CDR3: CASSIAVERGETQYF; DNA: TGTGCCAGTAGTATAGCCGTGGAACGGGGAGAGACCCAGTACTTC
size: -; V: TRBV6-6; length: 16; J: TRBJ1-5; D: -; CDR3: CASTNSRTGGNQPQHF; DNA: TGTGCCAGCACTAACTCGAGAACGGGAGGCAATCAGCCCCAGCATTTT
size: -; V: TRBV4-3; length: 20; J: TRBJ1-4; D: TRBD1; CDR3: CASSQKGRTGMAATNEKLFF; DNA: TGCGCCAGCAGCCAGAAGGGTAGGACAGGGATGGCAGCAACTAATGAAAAACTGTTTTTT
size: -; V: TRBV29-1; length: 13; J: TRBJ1-1; D: -; CDR3: CSVVGHQNTEAFF; DNA: TGCAGCGTTGTGGGACACCAGAACACTGAAGCTTTCTTT
size: few; V: TRBV7-9; length: 14; J: TRBJ1-5; D: -; CDR3: CASSLSSGEQPQHF; DNA: TGTGCCAGCAGCTTAAGCTCGGGAGAACAGCCCCAGCATTTT
size: few; V: TRBV28; length: 16; J: TRBJ1-1; D: TRBD1; CDR3: CASSLGGQPLNTEAFF; DNA: TGTGCCAGCAGTCTAGGGGGACAGCCTTTGAACACTGAAGCTTTCTTT
size: few; V: TRBV29-1; length: 13; J: TRBJ1-1; D: TRBD1; CDR3: CSAGTGANTEAFF; DNA: TGCAGCGCTGGGACAGGGGCGAACACTGAAGCTTTCTTT
size: -; V: TRBV7-2; length: 15; J: TRBJ1-2; D: TRBD1; CDR3: CASSLETGVDYGYTF; DNA: TGTGCCAGCAGCTTAGAGACAGGGGTCGACTATGGCTACACCTTC